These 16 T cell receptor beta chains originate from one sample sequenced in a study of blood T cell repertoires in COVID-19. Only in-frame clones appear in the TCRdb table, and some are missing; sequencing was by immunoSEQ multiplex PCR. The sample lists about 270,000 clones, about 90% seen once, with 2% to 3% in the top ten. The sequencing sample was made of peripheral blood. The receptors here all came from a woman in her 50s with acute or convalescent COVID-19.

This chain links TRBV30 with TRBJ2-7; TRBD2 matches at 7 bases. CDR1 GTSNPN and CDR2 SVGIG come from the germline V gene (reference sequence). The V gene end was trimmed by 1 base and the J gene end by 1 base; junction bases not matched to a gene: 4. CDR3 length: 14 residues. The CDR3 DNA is TGTGCCTGGAGTGGGGTGGGAGGGTCCTACGAGCAGTACTTC. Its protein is CAWSGVGGSYEQYF. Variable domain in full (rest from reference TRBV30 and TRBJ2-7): SQTIHQWPATLVQPVGSPLSLECTVEGTSNPNLYWYRQAAGRGLQLLFYSVGIGQISSEVPQNLSASRPQDRQFILSSKKLLLSDSGFYLCAWSGVGGSYEQYFGPGTRLTVT.

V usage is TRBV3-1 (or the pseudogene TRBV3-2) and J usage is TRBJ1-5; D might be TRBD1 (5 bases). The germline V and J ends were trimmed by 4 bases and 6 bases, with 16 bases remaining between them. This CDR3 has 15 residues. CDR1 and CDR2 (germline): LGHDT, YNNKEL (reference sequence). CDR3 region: CASSLRTAGGQPQHF. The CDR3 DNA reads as TGTGCCAGCAGCCTCCGAACGGCGGGGGGTCAGCCCCAGCATTTT.

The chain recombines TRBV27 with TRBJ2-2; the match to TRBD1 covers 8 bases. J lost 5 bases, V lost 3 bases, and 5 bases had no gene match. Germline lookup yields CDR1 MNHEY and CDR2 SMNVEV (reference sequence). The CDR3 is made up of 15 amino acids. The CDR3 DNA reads TGTGCCAGCAGTTTTTTGACAGGGGCTACCGGGGAGCTGTTTTTT. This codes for CASSFLTGATGELFF.

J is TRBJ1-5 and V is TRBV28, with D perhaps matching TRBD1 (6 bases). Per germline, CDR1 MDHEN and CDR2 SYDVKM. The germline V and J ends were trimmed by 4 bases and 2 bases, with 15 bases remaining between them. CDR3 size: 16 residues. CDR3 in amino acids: CASSSVGTTGNQPQHF. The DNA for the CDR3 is TGTGCCAGCAGTTCTGTAGGGACAACCGGCAATCAGCCCCAGCATTTT.

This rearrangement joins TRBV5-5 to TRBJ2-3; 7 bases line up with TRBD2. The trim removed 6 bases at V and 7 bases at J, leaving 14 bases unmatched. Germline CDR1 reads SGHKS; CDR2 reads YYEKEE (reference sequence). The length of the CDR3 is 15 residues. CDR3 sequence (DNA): TGTGCCAGCACCGGGACTTCCCGGGGGGAATATACGCAGTATTTT. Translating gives CASTGTSRGEYTQYF. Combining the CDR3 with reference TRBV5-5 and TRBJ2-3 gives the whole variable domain DAGVTQSPTHLIKTRGQQVTLRCSPISGHKSVSWYQQVLGQGPQFIFQYYEKEERGRGNFPDRFSARQFPNYSSELNVNALLLGDSALYLCASTGTSRGEYTQYFGPGTRLTVL.

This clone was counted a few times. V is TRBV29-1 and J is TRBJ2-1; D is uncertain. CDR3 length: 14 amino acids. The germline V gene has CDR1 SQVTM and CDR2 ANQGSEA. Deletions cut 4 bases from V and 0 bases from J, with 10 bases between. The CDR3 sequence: CSVVGGTSYNEQFF. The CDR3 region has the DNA TGCAGCGTTGTAGGCGGAACCTCCTACAATGAGCAGTTCTTC.

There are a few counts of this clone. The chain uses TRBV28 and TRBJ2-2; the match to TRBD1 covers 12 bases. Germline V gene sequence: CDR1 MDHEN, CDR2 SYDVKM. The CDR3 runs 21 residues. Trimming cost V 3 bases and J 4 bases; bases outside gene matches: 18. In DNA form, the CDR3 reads TGTGCCAGCAGTTTTTTTCCCGGGACAGGGGGCGCTCGGATGAGCACCGGGGAGCTGTTTTTT. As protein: CASSFFPGTGGARMSTGELFF. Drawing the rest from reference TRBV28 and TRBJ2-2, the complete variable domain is DVKVTQSSRYLVKRTGEKVFLECVQDMDHENMFWYRQDPGLGLRLIYFSYDVKMKEKGDIPEGYSVSREKKERFSLILESASTNQTSMYLCASSFFPGTGGARMSTGELFFGEGSRLTVL.

CDR3 protein: CASSLGLAGSTDTQYF. For the CDR3, the DNA is TGTGCCAGCAGCTTGGGGCTAGCGGGTAGCACAGATACGCAGTATTTT. V and J are TRBV5-6 and TRBJ2-3; 8 bases map to TRBD2. CDR1 and CDR2 from the germline V gene are SGHDT and YYEEEE. V lost 0 bases to trimming and J lost 0 bases; unmatched junction nucleotides: 3. The CDR3 covers 16 residues.

The CDR3 is CASSSGGPQHF. In DNA, the CDR3 is TGTGCCAGCAGTTCCGGGGGGCCCCAGCATTTT. The chain is built from TRBV27 and TRBJ1-5; a weak D match, TRBD1 (5 bases). V lost 4 bases and J lost 9, with 7 bases in between. CDR3 length: 11 amino acids. The germline gives CDR1 MNHEY, CDR2 SMNVEV (reference sequence).

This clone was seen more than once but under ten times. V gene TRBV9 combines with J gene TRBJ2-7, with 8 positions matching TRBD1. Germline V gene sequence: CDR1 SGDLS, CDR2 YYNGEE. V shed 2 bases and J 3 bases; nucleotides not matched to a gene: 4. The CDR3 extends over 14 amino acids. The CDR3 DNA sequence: TGTGCCAGCAGCGTTGCACAGGGGGTCTACGAGCAGTACTTC. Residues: CASSVAQGVYEQYF.

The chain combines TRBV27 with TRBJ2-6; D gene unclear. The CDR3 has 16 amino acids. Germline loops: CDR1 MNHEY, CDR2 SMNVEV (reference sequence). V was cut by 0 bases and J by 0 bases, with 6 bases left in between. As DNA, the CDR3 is TGTGCCAGCAGTTTATCCCTCAGCTCTGGGGCCAACGTCCTGACTTTC. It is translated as CASSLSLSSGANVLTF.

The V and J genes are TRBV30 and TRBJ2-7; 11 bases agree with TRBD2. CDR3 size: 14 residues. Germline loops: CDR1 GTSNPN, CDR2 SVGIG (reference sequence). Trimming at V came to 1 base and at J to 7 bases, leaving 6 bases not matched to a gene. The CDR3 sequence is CAWSALAGAREQYF. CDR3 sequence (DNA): TGTGCCTGGAGTGCACTAGCGGGAGCTCGGGAGCAGTACTTC.

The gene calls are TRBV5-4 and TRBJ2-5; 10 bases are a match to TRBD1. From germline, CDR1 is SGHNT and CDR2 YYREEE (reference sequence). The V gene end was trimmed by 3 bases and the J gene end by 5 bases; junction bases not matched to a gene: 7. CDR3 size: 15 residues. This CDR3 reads CASSSTGGEWETQYF. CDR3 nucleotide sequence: TGTGCCAGCAGCTCGACAGGGGGCGAGTGGGAGACCCAGTACTTC.

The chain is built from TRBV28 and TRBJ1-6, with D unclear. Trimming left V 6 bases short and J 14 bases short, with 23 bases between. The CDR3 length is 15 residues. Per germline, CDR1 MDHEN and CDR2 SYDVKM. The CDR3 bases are TGTGCCAGCAGACCCCCCGGACGCGGGATTTGGGCCCTCCACTTT. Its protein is CASRPPGRGIWALHF.

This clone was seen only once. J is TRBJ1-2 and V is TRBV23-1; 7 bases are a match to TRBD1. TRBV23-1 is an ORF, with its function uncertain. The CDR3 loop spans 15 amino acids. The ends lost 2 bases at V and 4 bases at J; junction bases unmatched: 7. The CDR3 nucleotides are TGCGCCAGCAGTCAAATGGAATGGGACAGCTATGGCTACACCTTC. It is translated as CASSQMEWDSYGYTF.

The CDR3 DNA follows: TGTGCCAGCAGTTTGACTTTCGGGACTGAAGCTTTCTTT. Translation: CASSLTFGTEAFF. V usage is TRBV12-3 or TRBV12-4 and J usage is TRBJ1-1, with D uncertain. Trimming took off 3 bases at V and 5 bases at J, with 10 bases between the two ends. The CDR3 runs to 13 residues.